Below, 15 T cell receptor beta chains from the same sample are listed, as sequenced in a study of T cells in Graves' hyperthyroidism and ophthalmopathy. Amplification of TCR beta CDR3 regions used RNA as the template. During a first-round RT-PCR of the TCR CDR3, the HTBI primer set was used. TCRdb processed the multiplex PCR reads anew with MiXCR; each CDR3 protein has one entry. This table has 400,000 to 550,000 distinct CDR3 sequences, about 15% appearing once. The sequencing sample was made of blood. The receptor set was obtained from a woman aged 18-29 years with Graves' hyperthyroidism.

In this sample, this clonotype turned up many times. This chain joins TRBV5-1 and TRBJ1-1; D is unresolved. In germline, CDR1 is SGHRS, CDR2 YFSETQ. The CDR3 runs to 14 residues. The germline V and J ends were trimmed by 0 bases and 4 bases, with 10 bases remaining between them. In nucleotides, the CDR3 is TGCGCCAGCAGCTTGGGTGGAGCGGCCACTGAAGCTTTCTTT. Translated: CASSLGGAATEAFF.

This clonotype was detected a few times. The rearrangement joins TRBV5-6 to TRBJ2-1; weak D call: TRBD2 (6 bases). In germline, CDR1 is SGHDT, CDR2 YYEEEE. The CDR3 has 16 amino acids. Trimming pared 0 bases from V and 4 bases from J, leaving 14 bases between. The CDR3 reads CASSLGGLARYNEQFF. Written as DNA, the CDR3 is TGTGCCAGCAGCTTGGGCGGCCTAGCGAGATACAATGAGCAGTTCTTC.

This clonotype was counted a few times. J is TRBJ2-5 and V is TRBV6-6; 11 nucleotides agree with TRBD1. The V gene's germline CDR1 is MNHNY and CDR2 SVGAGI (reference sequence). The CDR3 totals 15 residues. V lost 2 bases to trimming and J lost 3 bases; unmatched junction nucleotides: 2. In DNA, the CDR3 is TGTGCCAGCAGTTACGGGACAGGGGGGAAAGAGACCCAGTACTTC. Its protein is CASSYGTGGKETQYF.

This clonotype was detected many times. The chain has TRBV2 and TRBJ2-3; D gene ambiguous. V was shortened by 6 bases and J by 0 bases, with 13 bases between the two germline ends. Germline CDR1 is SNHLY and CDR2 is FYNNEI. This CDR3 spans 15 amino acids. The CDR3 spells CASRLRSSSTDTQYF. CDR3 nucleotide sequence: TGTGCCAGCAGACTTAGGTCATCTAGCACAGATACGCAGTATTTT.

V usage is TRBV19 and J usage is TRBJ1-5; tentative D call: TRBD1 (6 bases). V was trimmed by 5 bases and J by 0 bases, leaving 14 bases between them. This CDR3 is 16 amino acids long. The germline CDR1 and CDR2 sequences are LNHDA and SQIVND (reference sequence). The CDR3 loop reads CASSSLTGDSNQPQHF. The CDR3 DNA reads as TGTGCCAGTAGTTCTTTGACAGGCGATAGCAATCAGCCCCAGCATTTT.

Regarding this clonotype: Being one base from a much bigger clone, this may be a read error. This chain uses TRBV4-2 with TRBJ2-7; 8 nucleotides match TRBD2. CDR1 is LGHNA and CDR2 is YNFKEQ in the germline V gene. There are 16 residues in the CDR3. The CDR3 region is CASSQEIAGSSHEQYF. CDR3 DNA sequence: TGTGCCAGCAGCCAAGAGATAGCGGGGAGCTCCCACGAGCAGTACTTC.

V and J are TRBV18 and TRBJ2-1; 7 positions match TRBD1. The CDR3 runs 16 residues. Germline trimming cut 1 base from V and 7 bases from J; bases unmatched to any gene: 10. The germline gives CDR1 KGHSH, CDR2 LQKENI. In DNA form, the CDR3 reads TGTGCCAGCTCACCACTGGAAGGACAGGTTAAGAATGAGCAGTTCTTC. It encodes CASSPLEGQVKNEQFF.

This clonotype was seen repeatedly, ten times or more. The V call is TRBV12-3 or TRBV12-4, the J call TRBJ2-2, with D hard to call. The CDR3 is 13 amino acids. Trimming stripped 3 bases from V and 6 bases from J, with 8 bases between. The CDR3 spells CASSFHEAGELFF. The CDR3 DNA sequence: TGTGCCAGCAGTTTTCATGAGGCCGGGGAGCTGTTTTTT.

In its sample, this clonotype was seen many times. J is TRBJ2-3 and V is TRBV5-1; 14 bases match TRBD2. This CDR3 spans 16 amino acids. The germline V gene encodes CDR1 SGHRS and CDR2 YFSETQ. With V trimmed by 4 bases and J by 1 base, 2 bases remained unmatched. In DNA form, the CDR3 reads TGCGCCAGCAGCGTGGGACTAGCGGGGGGCACAGATACGCAGTATTTT. Amino acids: CASSVGLAGGTDTQYF.

This chain connects TRBV5-8 to TRBJ2-5; no definite D call. The CDR3 runs 17 residues. Between the trimmed V and J ends, which lost 4 bases and 1 base, there was a span of 20 bases. Looked up from germline, CDR1 is SGHTS and CDR2 is YDEGEE. The CDR3 coding sequence is TGTGCCAGCAGCCCACCCATCTACTTCGCGGTCCAAGAGACCCAGTACTTC. Its protein is CASSPPIYFAVQETQYF.

This clonotype was seen at least ten times. V is TRBV7-2 and J is TRBJ2-3; 8 bases align to TRBD2. Looked up from germline, CDR1 is SGHTA and CDR2 is FQGNSA. CDR3 length: 15 residues. Trimming cost V 1 base and J 1 base; bases outside gene matches: 1. CDR3 sequence (DNA): TGTGCCAGCAGCTTAGAACTAGCGGGCACAGATACGCAGTATTTT. Its protein is CASSLELAGTDTQYF.

This clonotype was seen a few times. The V gene is TRBV20-1, the J gene TRBJ2-3; D perhaps matches TRBD2 (6 bases). CDR1 is DFQATT, CDR2 SNEGSKA, per germline (reference sequence). There are 16 residues in the CDR3. V was clipped by 4 bases and J by 3 bases, with 20 bases between them. The CDR3 region is CSANLRRARRTDTQYF. DNA for the CDR3: TGCAGTGCTAACCTACGGAGGGCCCGTAGGACAGATACGCAGTATTTT.

The sample holds many counts of this clonotype. The chain joins TRBV11-3 to TRBJ2-1; D could derive from TRBD1 or TRBD2 (6 bases each). From germline, CDR1 is SGHNT and CDR2 YENEEA. V was shortened by 6 bases and J by 3 bases, with 18 bases between the two germline ends. The CDR3 is 16 amino acids. CDR3 DNA: TGTGCCAGCAGTAAACAGGGAAGGGGACTCTACAATGAGCAGTTCTTC. Translated: CASSKQGRGLYNEQFF. Together with reference TRBV11-3 and TRBJ2-1, the CDR3 gives the full variable domain: EAGVVQSPRYKIIEKKQPVAFWCNPISGHNTLYWYLQNLGQGPELLIRYENEEAVDDSQLPKDRFSAERLKGVDSTLKIQPAELGDSAVYLCASSKQGRGLYNEQFFGPGTRLTVL.

The chain uses TRBV7-9 and TRBJ2-1; D not resolved. Per the germline V gene, CDR1 is SEHNR and CDR2 is FQNEAQ (reference sequence). The CDR3 runs 14 residues. Trimming left V 1 base short and J 2 bases short, with 6 bases between. CDR3: CASSLEGTYNEQFF. The DNA for the CDR3 is TGTGCCAGCAGCTTAGAGGGTACCTACAATGAGCAGTTCTTC. The complete variable domain, with remaining parts taken from reference TRBV7-9 and TRBJ2-1, reads DTGVSQNPRHKITKRGQNVTFRCDPISEHNRLYWYRQTLGQGPEFLTYFQNEAQLEKSRLLSDRFSAERPKGSFSTLEIQRTEQGDSAMYLCASSLEGTYNEQFFGPGTRLTVL.

As for this clonotype: One end of the junction does not line up with germline, which may come from a read error. CDR3 sequence: CAGSTGQGQETQYF. In DNA, the CDR3 is TGTGCCGGCAGCACCGGACAGGGTCAAGAAACCCAGTACTTC. This sequence joins TRBV7-2 and TRBJ2-5; TRBD1 matches 8 bases. The CDR3 length is 14 residues. Germline values: CDR1 SGHTA, CDR2 FQGNSA.